The 29 T cell receptor beta chains in this list originate from one sample, sequenced in a study of spatial heterogeneity in lung cancer. Using its own MiXCR run on the 5' RACE reads, TCRdb lists one record per CDR3 protein. In the table there are tens of thousands of distinct CDR3 sequences, around a sixth of which are singletons. Time point described: sample taken at primary tumor resection. No cognate antigen is known for these TCRs. Study-level results: One measure, the expanded intratumoral alpha and beta TCR count, tracked tumor mutation counts.

The input for sequencing was lung tumor tissue, taken at surgery. These receptors were taken from a female donor with early-stage non-small cell lung cancer.

About this clonotype itself: A much larger clone differs by one base, so this may be a read error. The chain has TRBV28 and TRBJ2-4; D is possibly TRBD1 (6 bases). Trimming removed 3 bases from V and 0 bases from J, with 12 bases in between. Per the germline V gene, CDR1 is MDHEN and CDR2 is SYDVKM. The CDR3 covers 16 residues. The DNA for the CDR3 is TGTGCCAGCAGTTTGTGCAGGGGTCAAGCCAAAAACATTCAGTACTTC. It translates to CASSLCRGQAKNIQYF.

The V and J genes are TRBV12-5 and TRBJ1-2; possibly TRBD1 for D (6 bases). Looked up from germline, CDR1 is LGHNT and CDR2 is FRNRAP. Trimming stripped 5 bases from V and 3 bases from J, with 13 bases between. This CDR3 comprises 14 residues. CDR3 coding DNA: TGTGCTAGTGGTCGAGGGGGGTACGACTATGGCTACACCTTC. Its translation: CASGRGGYDYGYTF.

This clonotype was seen repeatedly, ten times or more. The chain couples TRBV27 to TRBJ2-3; TRBD2 matches 11 bases. V trimming: 8 bases; J trimming: 2 bases; junction bases outside the gene matches: 3. Looked up from germline, CDR1 is MNHEY and CDR2 is SMNVEV (reference sequence). This CDR3 is 14 amino acids long. The CDR3 here is CASRGLAATDTQYF. The CDR3 coding sequence is TGTGCCAGCCGGGGACTAGCGGCCACAGATACGCAGTATTTT.

This clonotype has a count of ten or more. The chain couples TRBV29-1 to TRBJ2-7; D might be TRBD1 or TRBD2, each matching 5 bases. This CDR3 is 12 amino acids long. The V end lost 4 bases, the J end lost 3 bases, and 10 bases lay between the germline ends. Germline V gives CDR1 SQVTM, CDR2 ANQGSEA. CDR3 amino acids: CSVGGDGYEQYF. CDR3 in DNA: TGCAGCGTTGGTGGGGACGGCTACGAGCAGTACTTC.

This clonotype was seen repeatedly, ten times or more. V usage is TRBV9 and J usage is TRBJ2-2; D might be TRBD2 (6 bases). The V and J ends lost 6 bases and 6 bases respectively, with 12 bases between them. The CDR3 is made up of 13 amino acids. The germline gives CDR1 SGDLS, CDR2 YYNGEE. The CDR3 sequence: CASTREPPGELFF. CDR3 DNA: TGTGCCAGCACTCGGGAGCCCCCCGGGGAGCTGTTTTTT.

The genes are TRBV2 and TRBJ2-4; perhaps TRBD2 as D (6 bases). The CDR3 has 16 amino acids. Per the germline V gene, CDR1 is SNHLY and CDR2 is FYNNEI. With 1 base removed from V and 0 bases from J, the gap between germline ends came to 10 bases. The CDR3 nucleotides are TGTGCCAGCAGTGAAGGCCGGGGACTAGCCAAAAACATTCAGTACTTC. This gives the protein CASSEGRGLAKNIQYF.

This chain links TRBV29-1 with TRBJ2-1; no definite D call. This CDR3 has 12 residues. Trimming removed 2 bases from V and 5 bases from J, with 7 bases in between. CDR1 and CDR2 from the germline V gene are SQVTM and ANQGSEA. The CDR3 spells CSVELLNNEQFF. The CDR3 DNA is TGCAGCGTTGAACTCTTAAACAATGAGCAGTTCTTC.

This rearrangement joins TRBV4-1 to TRBJ2-3; either TRBD1 or TRBD2 may supply D (6 bases each). V was clipped by 2 bases and J by 6 bases, with 15 bases between them. The CDR3 totals 15 residues. CDR1 is MGHRA and CDR2 is YSYEKL in the germline V gene. CDR3 bases: TGCGCCAGCAGCCAAAGGGGGGAGACTAGGGATACGCAGTATTTT. It encodes CASSQRGETRDTQYF.

The J gene is TRBJ2-7, the V gene TRBV20-1; 12 nucleotides agree with TRBD2. Germline V gene lookup returns CDR1 DFQATT and CDR2 SNEGSKA (reference sequence). CDR3 length equals 17 residues. With 2 bases clipped from V and 2 bases from J, the junction kept 10 bases outside the gene matches. The CDR3 nucleotides are TGCAGTGCTAGATACCGGACTAGCGGGACCCAAACCTACGAGCAGTACTTC. Translation gives CSARYRTSGTQTYEQYF.

This clonotype was observed many times. The rearrangement links TRBV6-6 to TRBJ2-6, with 8 positions matching TRBD1. From germline, CDR1 is MNHNY and CDR2 SVGAGI (reference sequence). This CDR3 contains 20 residues. The J segment lost 0 bases and the V segment lost 0 bases, leaving 10 bases of the junction unmatched. In DNA, the CDR3 is TGTGCCAGCAGTTACTCGAAAACAGGGGGGACCGACTCTGGGGCCAACGTCCTGACTTTC. Its protein product is CASSYSKTGGTDSGANVLTF.

CDR3 in amino acids: CASSVTGEVNEQFF. The DNA for the CDR3 is TGTGCCAGCAGTGTCACAGGGGAGGTCAATGAGCAGTTCTTC. The chain uses TRBV6-1 and TRBJ2-1; the D gene is possibly TRBD1 (7 bases). V was clipped by 4 bases and J by 6 bases, with 13 bases between them. CDR3 length: 14 residues. Germline V gene lookup returns CDR1 MNHNS and CDR2 SASEGT.

This clonotype qualifies as medium-sized. The chain carries TRBV28 and TRBJ2-1; D is perhaps TRBD2 (6 bases). Germline V gene data show CDR1 as MDHEN and CDR2 as SYDVKM. V gave up 2 bases and J gave up 6 bases, with 20 bases separating them. CDR3 length: 17 residues. The CDR3 DNA sequence: TGTGCCAGCAGTTTAAACAATCCGGGAGCGATAGCCAATGAGCAGTTCTTC. It translates to CASSLNNPGAIANEQFF.

J is TRBJ2-3 and V is TRBV29-1; tentatively, D is TRBD1 (5 bases). The CDR3 is made up of 13 amino acids. Germline assignment: CDR1 SQVTM and CDR2 ANQGSEA. Trimming stripped 3 bases from V and 1 base from J, with 8 bases between. The CDR3 loop reads CSVETARTDTQYF. As DNA, the CDR3 is TGCAGCGTTGAGACAGCCCGCACAGATACGCAGTATTTT.

V and J are TRBV27 and TRBJ2-3; D is unresolved. The V gene's germline CDR1 is MNHEY and CDR2 SMNVEV (reference sequence). V lost 7 bases and J 4 bases, leaving 12 bases between the germline ends. CDR3 length: 13 amino acids. CDR3 DNA sequence: TGTGCCAGCACGTCCTACACATCAGATACGCAGTATTTT. Protein sequence: CASTSYTSDTQYF.

The chain has TRBV4-1 and TRBJ2-7; TRBD2 agrees at 7 bases. The V segment lost 0 bases and the J segment 5 bases; nucleotides outside the gene matches: 13. The length of the CDR3 is 17 residues. Per the germline V gene, CDR1 is MGHRA and CDR2 is YSYEKL. Written as DNA, the CDR3 is TGCGCCAGCAGCCAAGATCAAATCGGCGGGAGCTTCGACGAGCAGTACTTC. The encoded protein is CASSQDQIGGSFDEQYF.

This clonotype was counted at least ten times. CDR3 amino acids: CASSRDSRPEQFF. Here the CDR3 DNA reads TGTGCCAGCAGCAGGGACTCTCGCCCTGAGCAGTTCTTC. This chain links TRBV28 with TRBJ2-1; a weak D match, TRBD2 (6 bases). CDR3 size: 13 residues. V was shortened by 6 bases and J by 9 bases, with 15 bases between the two germline ends. Per the germline V gene, CDR1 is MDHEN and CDR2 is SYDVKM. The entire variable domain, with the rest obtained from reference TRBV28 and TRBJ2-1, is as follows: DVKVTQSSRYLVKRTGEKVFLECVQDMDHENMFWYRQDPGLGLRLIYFSYDVKMKEKGDIPEGYSVSREKKERFSLILESASTNQTSMYLCASSRDSRPEQFFGPGTRLTVL.

The table lists this clonotype with a few counts. This chain joins TRBV7-9 and TRBJ2-7; 7 nucleotides align to TRBD1. The junction had 9 bases not matched to a gene; V was cut back by 5 bases and J by 2 bases. The CDR3 loop spans 15 amino acids. Germline V gene sequence: CDR1 SEHNR, CDR2 FQNEAQ (reference sequence). In DNA form, the CDR3 reads TGTGCCAGCAGCCCGAGGGACAGAGTTCCCTACGAGCAGTACTTC. It is translated as CASSPRDRVPYEQYF.

This clonotype has a count of ten or more. This chain links TRBV7-8 with TRBJ2-1; 8 bases are shared with TRBD2. The germline V gene encodes CDR1 SGHVS and CDR2 FQNEAQ. The CDR3 sequence is 15 residues long. J gave up 10 bases and V 5 bases, and 13 bases lay outside the gene matches. CDR3 nucleotides: TGTGCCAGCAGCGCTAGGGCGGGACTAGGCCCCGAGCAGTTCTTC. It yields the protein CASSARAGLGPEQFF. The complete variable domain, with remaining parts taken from reference TRBV7-8 and TRBJ2-1, reads GAGVSQSPRYKVAKRGQDVALRCDPISGHVSLFWYQQALGQGPEFLTYFQNEAQLDKSGLPSDRFFAERPEGSVSTLKIQRTQQEDSAVYLCASSARAGLGPEQFFGPGTRLTVL.

This clonotype has a count of ten or more. V usage is TRBV20-1 and J usage is TRBJ2-3; 7 bases match TRBD1. The junction had 3 bases not matched to a gene; V was cut back by 1 base and J by 5 bases. Germline CDR1 DFQATT, CDR2 SNEGSKA (reference sequence). The CDR3 consists of 13 residues. The CDR3 DNA sequence: TGCAGTGCTAGAGGGGGACAGCGAGATACGCAGTATTTT. Its protein is CSARGGQRDTQYF.

The gene calls are TRBV3-1 and TRBJ2-4; 8 bases line up with TRBD2. CDR3 length equals 15 residues. Trimming removed 6 bases from V and 5 bases from J; junction bases left unmatched: 9. Germline V gives CDR1 LGHDT, CDR2 YNNKEL (reference sequence). The CDR3 here is CASRPGGAAQNIQYF. The CDR3 DNA reads TGTGCCAGCAGGCCGGGGGGGGCGGCCCAAAACATTCAGTACTTC. Full variable domain (rest looked up from reference TRBV3-1 and TRBJ2-4): DTAVSQTPKYLVTQMGNDKSIKCEQNLGHDTMYWYKQDSKKFLKIMFSYNNKELIINETVPNRFSPKSPDKAHLNLHINSLELGDSAVYFCASRPGGAAQNIQYFGAGTRLSVL.

CDR3 in DNA: TGTGCCAGCAGCCATATCCGGGACCTCCGTGACGAGCAGTTCTTC. Residues: CASSHIRDLRDEQFF. The V and J genes are TRBV7-8 and TRBJ2-1; perhaps D is TRBD1 or TRBD2 (5 bases each). Germline V gives CDR1 SGHVS, CDR2 FQNEAQ. V was cut by 5 bases and J by 10 bases, with 21 bases left in between. CDR3 length equals 15 residues.

This clonotype showed up just a few times. V is TRBV20-1 and J is TRBJ2-1; tentative D call: TRBD2 (6 bases). The CDR3 extends over 12 amino acids. Germline CDR1 reads DFQATT; CDR2 reads SNEGSKA (reference sequence). V was trimmed by 6 bases and J by 9 bases, leaving 15 bases between them. The CDR3 sequence: CSASWTIGEQFF. The CDR3 DNA reads TGCAGTGCGAGCTGGACTATCGGTGAGCAGTTCTTC.

For the CDR3, the DNA is TGCAGTGCTAGAGCAGTTAGCGGGAGAACAGATACGCAGTATTTT. It yields the protein CSARAVSGRTDTQYF. The V gene is TRBV20-1, the J gene TRBJ2-3; 9 bases line up with TRBD2. The V segment lost 1 base and the J segment 3 bases; nucleotides outside the gene matches: 5. The CDR3 totals 15 residues. Per germline, CDR1 DFQATT and CDR2 SNEGSKA (reference sequence).

This clonotype has at least ten counts. V usage is TRBV20-1 and J usage is TRBJ2-7; no firm D call. Germline assignment: CDR1 DFQATT and CDR2 SNEGSKA (reference sequence). The CDR3 covers 11 residues. CDR3 nucleotides: TGCAGCGGACGAACGGAATACGAGCAGTACTTC. Its protein product is CSGRTEYEQYF.

This clonotype was seen ten or more times. The V call is TRBV27, the J call TRBJ2-4, with D possibly matching TRBD1 (5 bases). Germline V gives CDR1 MNHEY, CDR2 SMNVEV (reference sequence). Trimming stripped 3 bases from V and 7 bases from J, with 10 bases between. The length of the CDR3 is 13 residues. CDR3: CASSFRAGNIQYF. CDR3 in DNA: TGTGCCAGCAGTTTCAGGGCCGGGAACATTCAGTACTTC.

In this sample, this clonotype turned up many times. The chain couples TRBV20-1 to TRBJ2-4; D is unresolved. The CDR3 sequence is 13 residues long. Germline CDR1 DFQATT, CDR2 SNEGSKA (reference sequence). Deletions cut 3 bases from V and 5 bases from J, with 11 bases between. The CDR3 region has the DNA TGCAGTGCTAGTAGCAGACCCCAAAACATTCAGTACTTC. Residues: CSASSRPQNIQYF.

This clonotype was seen many times. The V call is TRBV5-3, the J call TRBJ2-4; no reliable D call. TRBV5-3 is filed as an ORF, its function uncertain. Trimming took off 0 bases at V and 1 base at J, with 5 bases between the two ends. CDR3 length: 14 amino acids. CDR3 sequence: CARSLARAKNIQYF. DNA of the CDR3: TGTGCCAGAAGCTTGGCGAGGGCCAAAAACATTCAGTACTTC.

This clonotype was picked up many times. The chain couples TRBV5-1 to TRBJ2-2, with D possibly matching TRBD1 (6 bases). Germline V gene data show CDR1 as SGHRS and CDR2 as YFSETQ. V lost 3 bases, J lost 4 bases, and 16 bases lay in between. CDR3 length: 16 amino acids. Here the CDR3 reads CASSSGQNRFTGELFF. Written as DNA, the CDR3 is TGCGCCAGCAGCTCCGGACAGAATCGGTTCACCGGGGAGCTGTTTTTT.

This sequence joins TRBV6-5 and TRBJ2-5; D remains ambiguous. The germline V gene encodes CDR1 MNHEY and CDR2 SVGAGI. The CDR3 runs to 15 residues. V lost 4 bases and J lost 2, with 14 bases in between. The CDR3 region has the DNA TGTGCCAGCAGTTTTAGGTGGGCCCAACAAGAGACCCAGTACTTC. Amino acid sequence: CASSFRWAQQETQYF.